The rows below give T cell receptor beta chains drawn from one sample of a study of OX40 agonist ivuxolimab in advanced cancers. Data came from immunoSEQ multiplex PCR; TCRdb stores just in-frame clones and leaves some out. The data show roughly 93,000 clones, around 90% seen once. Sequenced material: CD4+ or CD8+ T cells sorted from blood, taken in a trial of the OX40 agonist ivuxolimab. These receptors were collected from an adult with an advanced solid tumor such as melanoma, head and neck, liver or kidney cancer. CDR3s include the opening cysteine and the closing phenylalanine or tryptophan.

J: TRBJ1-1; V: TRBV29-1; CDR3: CTAGEATEAFF
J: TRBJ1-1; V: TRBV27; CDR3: CASSSGTSNTEAFF
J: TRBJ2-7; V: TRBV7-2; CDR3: CASSPLPAIEQYF
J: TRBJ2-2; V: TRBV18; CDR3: CASSPGGNTGELFF
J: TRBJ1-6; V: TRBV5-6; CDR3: CASSPPHNSPLHF
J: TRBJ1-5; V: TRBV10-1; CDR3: CASSRGPYSSNQPQHF
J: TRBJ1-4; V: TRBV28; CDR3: CASSSMGQGSEKLFF
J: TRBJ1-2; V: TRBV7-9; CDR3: CASTTQGQTYGYTF
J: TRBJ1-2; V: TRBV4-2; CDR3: CASSQASLPGGYTF
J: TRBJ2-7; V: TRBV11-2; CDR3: CASSLTITVTSPTYEQYF
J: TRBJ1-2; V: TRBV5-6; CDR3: CASSLDRVVSGYTF
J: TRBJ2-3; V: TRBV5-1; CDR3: CASSLGPSSTDTQYF
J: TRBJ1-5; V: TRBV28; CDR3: CASSPLDRKGYQPQHF
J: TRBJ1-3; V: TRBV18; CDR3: CASSPDRLGNTIYF
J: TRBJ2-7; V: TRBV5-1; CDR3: CASSLFRTNTEQYF
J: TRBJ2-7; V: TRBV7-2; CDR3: CASSLSGSVNEQYF
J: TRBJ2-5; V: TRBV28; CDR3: CASTTGPQETQYF
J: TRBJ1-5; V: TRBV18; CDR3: CASSLFEGNQPQHF
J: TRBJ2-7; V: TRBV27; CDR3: CASSSQTNSYEQYF
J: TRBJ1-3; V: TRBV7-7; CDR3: CASSLGTGNTIYF
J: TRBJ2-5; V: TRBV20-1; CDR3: CSAIGVETQYF
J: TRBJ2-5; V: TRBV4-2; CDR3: CASSQGSAGGGGQETQYF
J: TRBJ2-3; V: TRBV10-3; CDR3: CAIRRGLGSTDTQYF
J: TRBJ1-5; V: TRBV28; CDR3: CASSLSGQGDNQPQHF
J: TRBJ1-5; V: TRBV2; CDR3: CASSSQGYSNQPQHF
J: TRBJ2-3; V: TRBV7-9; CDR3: CASSLRGLAGGDTQYF
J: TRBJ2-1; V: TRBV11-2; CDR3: CASSLTSGSYNEQFF
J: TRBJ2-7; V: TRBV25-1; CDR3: CASSEPVGEQYF
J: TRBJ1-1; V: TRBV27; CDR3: CASSPDRAPRNTEAFF
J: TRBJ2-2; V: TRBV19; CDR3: CASRSSGIGTGELFF
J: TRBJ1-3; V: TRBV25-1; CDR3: CASSGNTIYF
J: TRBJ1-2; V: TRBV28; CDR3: CASSLSGAYGYTF
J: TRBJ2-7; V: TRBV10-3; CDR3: CAISRDSYEQYF
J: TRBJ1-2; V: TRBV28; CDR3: CASSLYGGGYTF
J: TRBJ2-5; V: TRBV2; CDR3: CASKWGIQETQYF
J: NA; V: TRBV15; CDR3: CATSRSHGAYEQYF
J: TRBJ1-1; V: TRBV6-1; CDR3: CASRDRELTIEAFF
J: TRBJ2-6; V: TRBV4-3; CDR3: CASSRGPLSSGANVLTF
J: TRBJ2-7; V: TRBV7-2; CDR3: CATSYGAVYEQYF
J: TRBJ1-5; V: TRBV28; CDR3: CASRYSNQPQHF
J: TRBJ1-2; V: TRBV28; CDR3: CASSLGTGVVGYTF
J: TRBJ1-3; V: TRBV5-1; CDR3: CASSKEGTGGAYSGNTIYF
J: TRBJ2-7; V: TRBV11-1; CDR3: CASTLASGSYEQYF
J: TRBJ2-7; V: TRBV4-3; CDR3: CASSPGQGLSYEQYF
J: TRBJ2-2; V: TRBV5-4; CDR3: CASSWRGELFF
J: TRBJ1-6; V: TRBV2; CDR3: CASRSRESSYNSPLHF
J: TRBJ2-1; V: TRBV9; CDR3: CASSRGPEGNEQFF
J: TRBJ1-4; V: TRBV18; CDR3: CASSRDTETNEKLFF
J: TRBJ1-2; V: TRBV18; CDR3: CASSPRQSYGYTF